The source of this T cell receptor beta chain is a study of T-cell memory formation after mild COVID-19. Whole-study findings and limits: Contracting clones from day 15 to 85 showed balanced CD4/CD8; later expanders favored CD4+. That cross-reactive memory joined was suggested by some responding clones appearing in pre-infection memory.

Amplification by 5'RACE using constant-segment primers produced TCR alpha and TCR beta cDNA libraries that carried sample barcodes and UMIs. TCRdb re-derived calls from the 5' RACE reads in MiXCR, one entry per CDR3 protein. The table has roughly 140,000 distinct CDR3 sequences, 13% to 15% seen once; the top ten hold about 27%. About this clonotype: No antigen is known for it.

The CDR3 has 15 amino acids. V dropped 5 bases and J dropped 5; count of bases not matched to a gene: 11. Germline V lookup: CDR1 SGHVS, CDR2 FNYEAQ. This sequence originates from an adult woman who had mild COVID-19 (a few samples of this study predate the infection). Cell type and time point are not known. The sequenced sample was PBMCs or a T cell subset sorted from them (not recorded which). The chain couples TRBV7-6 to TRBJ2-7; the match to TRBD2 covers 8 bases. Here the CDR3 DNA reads TGTGCCAGCAGCCCAGGGACTAGTGGAGAGGACGAGCAGTACTTC. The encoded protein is CASSPGTSGEDEQYF.